A selection of T cell receptor beta chains follows, all from one sample in a study of post-analysis software for immune sequencing data. MiXCR was run by TCRdb on the PCR reads, yielding one entry per CDR3 protein. The sample comprises about 810,000 distinct CDR3 sequences, approximately 50% of which are singletons, and approximately 4.4% rests with the top ten. Sequenced: blood. The receptors shown here come from a girl between 10 and 17 years old with multiple sclerosis. CDR3s include the opening cysteine and the closing phenylalanine or tryptophan. The D gene is left open where the match is weak. Only part of the rows carry a size: once, few, many, or a class if the clone is expanded.

>15|TRBJ2-3|NA|TRBV5-1|NA
CASSLIGLHTDTQYF
TGCGCCAGCAGCTTGATCGGGCTCCACACAGATACGCAGTATTTT
>12|TRBJ2-3|NA|TRBV28|NA
CAESGGTDTQYF
TGTGCTGAGTCGGGGGGCACAGATACGCAGTATTTT
>14|TRBJ2-7|few|TRBV7-9|TRBD2
CASSQGLAGYEQYF
TGTGCCAGCAGCCAGGGACTAGCGGGATACGAGCAGTACTTC
>13|TRBJ2-1|NA|TRBV29-1|NA
CSVAQGNYNEQFF
TGCAGCGTTGCCCAGGGTAACTACAATGAGCAGTTCTTC
>15|TRBJ2-1|NA|TRBV5-1|TRBD1
CASSSRQGRDNEQFF
TGCGCCAGCAGCTCTAGACAGGGAAGGGACAATGAGCAGTTCTTC
>19|TRBJ2-2|once|TRBV6-5|TRBD1
CASSFIPGTGGPNTGELFF
TGTGCCAGCAGTTTCATCCCTGGGACAGGGGGCCCAAACACCGGGGAGCTGTTTTTT
>15|TRBJ2-1|NA|TRBV5-1|TRBD2
CASSSAGVGYNEQFF
TGTGCCAGCAGTTCGGCGGGAGTAGGGTACAATGAGCAGTTCTTC
>14|TRBJ2-1|NA|TRBV3-1|TRBD2
CASSQDPSGGDRFF
TGTGCCAGCAGCCAAGATCCTAGCGGGGGAGACCGGTTCTTC
>14|TRBJ2-7|NA|TRBV5-1|NA
CASSLGQPTYEQYF
TGCGCCAGCAGCTTGGGACAGCCTACCTACGAGCAGTACTTC
>15|TRBJ2-7|few|TRBV9|TRBD2
CASSVTAGGAVEQYF
TGTGCCAGCAGCGTAACAGCGGGAGGGGCGGTCGAGCAGTACTTC
>14|TRBJ2-7|few|TRBV20-1|TRBD1
CSASRQGSSYEQYF
TGCAGTGCTTCCCGACAGGGGAGCTCCTACGAGCAGTACTTC
>14|TRBJ2-5|few|TRBV29-1|TRBD2
CSGVSSGGPETQYF
TGCAGCGGGGTCTCGAGCGGGGGGCCCGAGACCCAGTACTTC
>15|TRBJ2-7|NA|TRBV5-1|NA
CASSDSPGASYEQYF
TGCGCCAGCAGCGACTCCCCGGGGGCCTCCTACGAGCAGTACTTC
>13|TRBJ1-1|NA|TRBV7-3|NA
CASSLILNTEAFF
TGTGCCAGCAGCTTAATCCTGAACACTGAAGCTTTCTTT
>14|TRBJ2-7|NA|TRBV12-3/TRBV12-4|NA
CASSFVPQLYEQYF
TGTGCCAGCAGCTTTGTCCCCCAGTTGTACGAGCAGTACTTC
>14|TRBJ1-4|once|TRBV20-1|NA
CSAPGAKDSRKLFF
TGCAGTGCTCCCGGCGCCAAAGATTCGAGAAAACTGTTTTTT
>13|TRBJ2-7|few|TRBV20-1|NA
CSARGGRDYEQYF
TGCAGTGCTAGAGGCGGCAGAGACTACGAGCAGTACTTC
>13|TRBJ2-7|few|TRBV29-1|NA
CSGIFGGRYEQYF
TGCAGCGGGATTTTTGGGGGTCGCTACGAGCAGTACTTC
>15|TRBJ2-6|NA|TRBV7-6|NA
CASSRTGLGANVLTF
TGTGCCAGCAGTCGAACAGGGCTAGGGGCCAACGTCCTGACTTTC
>13|TRBJ1-2|NA|TRBV29-1|NA
CSVEGDGGTCYTF
TGCAGCGTTGAAGGGGACGGCGGAACCTGCTACACCTTC
>16|TRBJ2-7|NA|TRBV27|TRBD2
CASSLLAGGVPYEQYF
TGTGCCAGCAGTTTACTAGCGGGAGGGGTCCCCTACGAGCAGTACTTC
>15|TRBJ2-7|few|TRBV5-6|NA
CASSLRTVGKVEQYF
TGTGCCAGCAGCTTGAGGACAGTGGGGAAAGTGGAGCAGTACTTC
>15|TRBJ1-2|NA|TRBV28|TRBD1
CASSLGTGGTHGYTF
TGTGCCAGCAGTTTAGGGACAGGGGGTACACATGGCTACACCTTC
>15|TRBJ2-7|few|TRBV4-1|NA
CASSQTGVGSYEQYF
TGCGCCAGCAGCCAGACGGGGGTGGGCTCCTACGAGCAGTACTTC
>17|TRBJ2-7|NA|TRBV11-1|TRBD1
CASSFSAGDRATYEQYF
TGTGCCAGCAGCTTCAGCGCAGGGGACAGGGCAACCTACGAGCAGTACTTC
>16|TRBJ2-3|NA|TRBV20-1|NA
CSATPPGRLSTDTQYF
TGCAGTGCAACCCCACCGGGGCGCCTGAGCACAGATACGCAGTATTTT
>18|TRBJ1-2|NA|TRBV7-9|NA
CASSLFGKGLRNNYGYTF
TGTGCCAGCAGTTTATTCGGAAAGGGACTGCGGAATAACTATGGCTACACCTTC
>18|TRBJ2-5|few|TRBV3-1|NA
CASSPEGPSRALSETQYF
TGTGCCAGCAGCCCGGAGGGGCCATCTCGCGCCCTATCGGAGACCCAGTACTTC
>16|TRBJ1-5|NA|TRBV7-9|NA
CASSSPGRGSNQPQHF
TGTGCCAGCAGCTCCCCCGGGCGGGGGAGCAATCAGCCCCAGCATTTT
>16|TRBJ2-6|NA|TRBV7-9|NA
CASSLDSVSGANVLTF
TGTGCCAGCAGCTTGGACAGCGTGTCTGGGGCCAACGTCCTGACTTTC
>12|TRBJ2-7|NA|TRBV29-1|NA
CSVEGSPYEQYF
TGCAGCGTTGAGGGGTCTCCCTACGAGCAGTACTTC
>13|TRBJ2-7|few|TRBV10-3|NA
CAITMGATYEQYF
TGTGCCATCACTATGGGGGCCACCTACGAGCAGTACTTC
>13|TRBJ2-7|few|TRBV20-1|TRBD2
CSVLTSEGYEQYF
TGCAGTGTTCTGACTAGCGAGGGCTACGAGCAGTACTTC
>11|TRBJ2-3|few|TRBV19|NA
CASSVEDTQYF
TGTGCCAGCTCCGTTGAAGATACGCAGTATTTT
>14|TRBJ1-6|NA|TRBV5-1|TRBD1
CASSPGQRGSPLHF
TGCGCCAGCTCGCCGGGACAGCGGGGTTCACCCCTCCACTTT
>15|TRBJ2-6|NA|TRBV7-3|NA
CASSLSGPGANVLTF
TGTGCCAGCAGCCTCTCAGGGCCTGGGGCCAACGTCCTGACTTTC
>17|TRBJ2-3|NA|TRBV20-1|TRBD2
CSALGLAGDLFTDTQYF
TGCAGTGCTTTGGGACTAGCGGGCGACCTATTCACAGATACGCAGTATTTT
>14|TRBJ2-5|NA|TRBV9|NA
CASSSDQGVKTQYF
TGTGCCAGCAGTTCGGATCAAGGGGTAAAGACCCAGTACTTC
>13|TRBJ1-2|NA|TRBV3-1|NA
CASSQDYNYGYTF
TGTGCCAGCAGCCAAGATTATAACTATGGCTACACCTTC
>14|TRBJ2-1|NA|TRBV20-1|NA
CSAGYGDSYNEQFF
TGCAGTGCTGGTTATGGCGATTCCTACAATGAGCAGTTCTTC